The entry below describes one T cell receptor beta chain. What it binds is unknown. This entry comes from a study of CD8 T cells in ankylosing spondylitis. Whole-study findings and limits: Peripheral blood samples showed relatively rare disease-linked clones, and these clones were CD8+. Ankylosing spondylitis blood appeared to be characterized by a TCR beta motif of 7 to 9 highly homologous variants.

The V end was cut by 2 bases, the J end by 3 bases, with 17 bases between. There are 15 residues in the CDR3. Germline CDR1 and CDR2: DFQATT and SNEGSKA (reference sequence). In TCRdb, the 5' RACE reads were re-called with MiXCR into one record per CDR3 protein. The sample shows 150,000 to 200,000 distinct CDR3 sequences, around a tenth of them seen only once. The source is a female donor with ankylosing spondylitis or in good health (not recorded which). The chain combines TRBV20-1 with TRBJ2-7; no definite D call. The sample comprised blood, either unsorted or a sorted T cell fraction (not recorded which). CDR3 bases: TGCAGTGCTAGACCCGAGCTCTCCCTGGGCTACGAGCAGTACTTC. Protein product: CSARPELSLGYEQYF.